One T cell receptor beta chain is described in this entry. No antigen is known for it. Base qualities are missing; no much larger clone stands one base away. The library came from the immunoSEQ multiplex PCR assay. Genomic DNA from the sorted T-cell subsets was used to amplify and sequence rearranged TCR beta chain products. In the authors' own workflow: Shannon entropy and Simpson indices were used to quantify the repertoire diversity of productive TCR beta rearrangements. Clonal expansion was assessed using the summed frequency of the 100 most abundant productive TCR beta clonotypes among total reads. The TRB repertoires were scored with a self-reactivity index that is based on amino acid usage at CDR3beta positions 6 and 7. Two-way ANOVA was applied to the repertoire analyses, whereas Student t or Mann-Whitney tests were applied to the flow cytometric analyses. TCRdb carries this immuneACCESS record with in-frame sequences only. Its versions omit some clonotypes, under half of them owing to an unresolved V gene in the studies checked, with the rest unexplained. V, J and clone size derive from that table, while D and trimming were established from the DNA sequence. The sample profile shows some 20,000 clones; approximately 88% of them were found once. Around 1.4% of the sample goes to the ten largest clones.

The data were taken from a study of regulatory and conventional T cells in RAG deficiency (dated by TCRdb to 2016 to 2017). A note on the overall study: High-throughput TCR beta sequencing was used to compare the diversity and composition of the Treg, conventional CD4+ and CD8+ T cell repertoires of RAG-deficient patients with those of healthy controls.

Before genomic DNA extraction, regulatory T cells were purified from blood as CD4+CD25-high CD127-low cells. Several healthy control donors were used as the comparison group for repertoire analyses. Findings and caveats that apply to the study as a whole: All patient T-cell subsets had shorter CDR3 lengths; Omenn syndrome patients showed >85% Treg-Tconv repertoire overlap at nucleotide and amino acid level. Compared with controls, Omenn syndrome and CID/AS patients had 95 to 100-fold fewer unique TCR beta sequences in Treg cells, but only around 10-fold fewer in the other subsets. Sorted CD25-high CD127-low cells from Omenn syndrome patients may represent peripherally activated cells rather than bona fide Treg cells. Some T-cell subset analyses were not done for some subjects. RAG-deficient patients showed markedly lower Shannon entropy and higher Simpson indices than control T-cell subpopulations.

These data were likewise used in another study, on regulatory T cells. The second study's paper adds: For the multiplex PCR, 52 forward TRBV primers and 13 reverse TRBJ primers were used, and amplification bias was corrected with both assay-based and computational methods. Patient repertoires showed restricted unique TRB V-J pairs and skewed V and J gene usage, most marked in regulatory T cells. The study compared T-cell receptor beta repertoires of sorted regulatory, conventional CD4+ and CD8+ T cells between CD3G-deficient patients and healthy controls. Peripheral blood mononuclear cells were isolated by Ficoll density separation. Rearranged TRB loci were amplified from genomic DNA by multiplex PCR within the immunoSEQ assay. An Illumina HiSeq platform was used to sequence the TRB amplicons. Custom algorithms error-filtered the raw sequences and aligned them to reference gene sequences, after which the immunoSEQ online tools were used for analysis. The frequencies of productive and nonproductive TRB rearrangements were evaluated among unique sequences as well as among total sequences. Prism software was used to run t tests, Mann-Whitney tests or two-way ANOVA for comparisons between groups.

This clonotype was obtained from a human donor in good health. Source material: Tregs sorted from blood.

This receptor has the CDR3 CSARKGTQRYF. Here is the DNA: TGCAGTGCTAGAAAGGGCACCCAGAGATACTTC. The rearrangement combines TRBV20-1 with TRBJ2-5; there is no confident call for the D gene. The CDR3 starts with the cysteine, ends with the phenylalanine, and has 11 residues. The kept DNA is CDR3 alone, 33 bases in frame from the first base. Deletion took 2 bases off V and 14 bases off J, with a span of 15 bases between the germline ends. Looking up the germline V gene (reference sequence) yields CDR1 DFQATT and CDR2 SNEGSKA.